This T cell receptor (beta chain) derives from a study of cytomegalovirus exposure and HLA in healthy donors. About this clone itself: Its antigen remains unidentified.

Study-wide results and limits: Versus the roughly 700-donor mean, an Asian-associated ancestry cluster reportedly showed fewer N-insertions in a later analysis.

V trimming: 6 bases; J trimming: 4 bases; junction bases outside the gene matches: 1. Germline CDR1 and CDR2: SGHTA and FQGTGA. This CDR3 contains 13 residues. The study ran its PCR with 60 Vbeta and 13 Jbeta primers. The repertoire was sequenced with immunoSEQ multiplex PCR; TCRdb's copy has only in-frame clones and lacks some. The sample holds around 150,000 clones, under 75% seen once. Sequencing was done on a sample of PBMCs. This clonotype was sampled from a woman in her thirties or forties in good health and CMV-seronegative. The chain recombines TRBV7-3 with TRBJ1-4; 8 bases fit TRBD1. The CDR3, as DNA: TGTGCCAGCAGTACAGGGGGTAATGAAAAACTGTTTTTT. This translates into CASSTGGNEKLFF.